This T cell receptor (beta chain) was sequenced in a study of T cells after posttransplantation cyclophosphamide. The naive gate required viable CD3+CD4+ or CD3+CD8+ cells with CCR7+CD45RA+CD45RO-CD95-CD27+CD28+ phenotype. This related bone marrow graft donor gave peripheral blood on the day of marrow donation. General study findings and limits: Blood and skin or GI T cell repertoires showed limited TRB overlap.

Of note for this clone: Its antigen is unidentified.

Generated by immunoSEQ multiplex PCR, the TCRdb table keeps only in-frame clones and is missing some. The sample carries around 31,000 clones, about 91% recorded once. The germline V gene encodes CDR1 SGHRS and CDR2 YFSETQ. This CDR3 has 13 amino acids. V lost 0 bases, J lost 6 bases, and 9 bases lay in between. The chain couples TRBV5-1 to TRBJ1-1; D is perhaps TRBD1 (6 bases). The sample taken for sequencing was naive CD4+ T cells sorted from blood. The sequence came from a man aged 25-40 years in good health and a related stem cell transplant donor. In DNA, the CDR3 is TGCGCCAGCAGCTTGGCAGGGGTTGCTGAAGCTTTCTTT. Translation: CASSLAGVAEAFF.